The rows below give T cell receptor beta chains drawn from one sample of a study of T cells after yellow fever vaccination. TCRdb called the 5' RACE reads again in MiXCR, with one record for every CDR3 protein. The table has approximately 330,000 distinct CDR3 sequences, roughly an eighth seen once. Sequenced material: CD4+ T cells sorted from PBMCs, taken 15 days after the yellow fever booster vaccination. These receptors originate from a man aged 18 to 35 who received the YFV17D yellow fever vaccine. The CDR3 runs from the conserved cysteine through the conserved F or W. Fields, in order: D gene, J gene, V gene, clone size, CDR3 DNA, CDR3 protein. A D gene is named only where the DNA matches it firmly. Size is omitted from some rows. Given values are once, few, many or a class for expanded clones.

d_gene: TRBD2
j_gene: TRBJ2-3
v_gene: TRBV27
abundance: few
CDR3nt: TGTGCCAGCAGTTTAGGAGCGGGGGGGCGAGATACGCAGTATTTT
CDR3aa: CASSLGAGGRDTQYF

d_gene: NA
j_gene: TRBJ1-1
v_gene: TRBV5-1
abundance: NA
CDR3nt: TGCGCCAGCAGCTTGGATACTGGTTCGGGGACTGAAGCTTTCTTT
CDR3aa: CASSLDTGSGTEAFF

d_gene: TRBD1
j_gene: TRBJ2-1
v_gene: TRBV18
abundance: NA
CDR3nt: TGTGCCAGCTCACCACGCCAGGGGGACGACAATGAGCAGTTCTTC
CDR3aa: CASSPRQGDDNEQFF

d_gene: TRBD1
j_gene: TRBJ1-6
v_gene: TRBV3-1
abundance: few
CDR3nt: TGTGCCAGCAGCCAATGGACAGGGGACTCCTATAATTCACCCCTCCACTTT
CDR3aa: CASSQWTGDSYNSPLHF

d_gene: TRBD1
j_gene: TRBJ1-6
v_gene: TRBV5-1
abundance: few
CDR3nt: TGCGCCAGCAGCTTGGAAGGGACAGATTCACCCCTCCACTTT
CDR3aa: CASSLEGTDSPLHF

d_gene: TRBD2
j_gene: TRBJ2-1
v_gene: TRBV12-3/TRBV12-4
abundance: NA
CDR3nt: TGTGCCAGCGGGAGGGGAAGCCGATACAATGAGCAGTTCTTC
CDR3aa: CASGRGSRYNEQFF

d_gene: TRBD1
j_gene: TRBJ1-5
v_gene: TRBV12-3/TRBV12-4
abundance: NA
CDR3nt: TGTGCCAGCAGTTTAGGGGACAGGGTAAATCAGCCCCAGCATTTT
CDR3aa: CASSLGDRVNQPQHF

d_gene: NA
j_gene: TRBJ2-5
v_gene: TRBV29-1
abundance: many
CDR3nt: TGCAGCGTTACAAGACAGAACCAAGAGACCCAGTACTTC
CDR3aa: CSVTRQNQETQYF

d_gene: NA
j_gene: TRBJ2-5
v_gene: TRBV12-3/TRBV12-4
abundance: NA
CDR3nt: TGTGCCAGCAGTTTTTCTACAGAGGCCCAGTACTTC
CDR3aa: CASSFSTEAQYF

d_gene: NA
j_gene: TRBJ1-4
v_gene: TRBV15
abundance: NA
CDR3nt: TGTGCCACCAGCAGAAGGGATGATGAAAAACTGTTTTTT
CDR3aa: CATSRRDDEKLFF

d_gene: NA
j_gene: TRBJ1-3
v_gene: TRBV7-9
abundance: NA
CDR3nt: TGTGCCAGCAGCTTCCCGAGGTCAGAAAGAAACACCATATATTTT
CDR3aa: CASSFPRSERNTIYF

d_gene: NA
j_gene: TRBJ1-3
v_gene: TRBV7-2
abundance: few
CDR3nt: TGTGCCAACAGCCTCGGGCCGCAGGAGTCCTCTGGAAACACCATATATTTT
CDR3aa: CANSLGPQESSGNTIYF

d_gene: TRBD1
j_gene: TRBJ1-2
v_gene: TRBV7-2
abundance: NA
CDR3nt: TGTGCCAGCAGCTTTACGACAGGGGACTATGGCTACACCTTC
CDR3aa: CASSFTTGDYGYTF

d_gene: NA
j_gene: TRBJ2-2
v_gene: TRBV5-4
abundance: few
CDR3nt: TGTGCCAGCAGCCCGCGGGGTGCGAACACCGGGGAGCTGTTTTTT
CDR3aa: CASSPRGANTGELFF

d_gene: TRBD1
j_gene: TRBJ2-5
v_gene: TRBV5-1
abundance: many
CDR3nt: TGCGCCAGCGCCCTTCCAGGGGGCGGGCGCCAAGAGACCCAGTACTTC
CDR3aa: CASALPGGGRQETQYF

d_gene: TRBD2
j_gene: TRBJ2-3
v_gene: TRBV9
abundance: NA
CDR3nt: TGTGCCAGCAGCAACGGACTAGCGGGGTTCTTGGATACGCAGTATTTT
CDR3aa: CASSNGLAGFLDTQYF

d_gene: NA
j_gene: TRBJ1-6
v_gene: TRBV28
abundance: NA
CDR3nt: TGTGCCAGCAGTTTTATCGGCGGCTCACCCCTCCACTTT
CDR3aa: CASSFIGGSPLHF

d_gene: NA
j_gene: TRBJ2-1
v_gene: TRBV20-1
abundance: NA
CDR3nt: TGCAGTGCTAGACGGGCCCTCGGTAATGAGCAGTTCTTC
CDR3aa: CSARRALGNEQFF

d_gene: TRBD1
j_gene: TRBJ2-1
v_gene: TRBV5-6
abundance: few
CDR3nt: TGTGCCAGCAGCTCGGGACAGAGGATGAACAATGAGCAGTTCTTC
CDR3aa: CASSSGQRMNNEQFF

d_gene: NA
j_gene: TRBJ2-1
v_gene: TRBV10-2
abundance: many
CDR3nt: TGCGCCAGCAGTGAGCCGAAGTTGATATTTTTATACAATGAGCAGTTCTTC
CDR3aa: CASSEPKLIFLYNEQFF

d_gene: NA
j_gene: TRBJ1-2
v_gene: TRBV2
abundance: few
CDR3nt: TGTGCCAGCACGGAATACTATGGCTACACCTTC
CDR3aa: CASTEYYGYTF

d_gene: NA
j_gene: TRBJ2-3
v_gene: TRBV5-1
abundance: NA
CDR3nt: TGCGCCAGCAGCCCAGGACAGTGGTTAACAGATACGCAGTATTTT
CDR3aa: CASSPGQWLTDTQYF